These 27 T cell receptor beta chains came from one sample sequenced in a study of neurological immune-mediated disorders. TCRdb re-called the 5' RACE reads with MiXCR, one entry per CDR3 protein. Here the sample spans 25,000 to 35,000 distinct CDR3 sequences, 12% being singletons. Sequencing was performed on PBMCs. These receptors all come from a man aged 55-75 years in good health.

On this clonotype itself: This clone may be a read error of a much larger clone one base away. The chain has TRBV5-1 and TRBJ2-5; D might be TRBD2 (6 bases). The V gene's germline CDR1 is SGHRS and CDR2 YFSETQ. The CDR3 is 14 amino acids. In DNA form, the CDR3 reads TGCGCCAGCAGCTTGGGAGGGACTCAAGATACCCAGTACTTC. Translating gives CASSLGGTQDTQYF.

This clonotype was counted many times. The chain has TRBV27 and TRBJ2-1; 10 bases map to TRBD1. The CDR3 extends over 16 amino acids. J gave up 9 bases and V 7 bases, and 15 bases lay outside the gene matches. CDR1 MNHEY and CDR2 SMNVEV come from the germline V gene (reference sequence). The CDR3 DNA is TGTGCCAGCACCTCAAGGACAGGGGGGTTCCGTTCTGAGCAGTTCTTC. It yields the protein CASTSRTGGFRSEQFF.

This clonotype was recorded at least ten times. This chain uses TRBV12-3 or TRBV12-4 with TRBJ2-3; 10 bases map to TRBD2. J lost 5 bases, V lost 3 bases, and 8 bases had no gene match. The CDR3 runs to 16 residues. CDR3 protein: CASSFQGLAARDTQYF. DNA for the CDR3: TGTGCCAGCAGTTTCCAAGGACTAGCGGCAAGAGATACGCAGTATTTT.

This clonotype was seen many times. This chain joins TRBV20-1 and TRBJ1-4; D unclear. The CDR3 runs to 16 residues. Germline V CDR1 and CDR2: DFQATT, SNEGSKA (reference sequence). The V end lost 3 bases, the J end lost 0 bases, and 14 bases lay between the germline ends. CDR3 in amino acids: CSASKAGSTTNEKLFF. The DNA of the CDR3 is TGCAGTGCTAGCAAGGCGGGATCCACAACTAATGAAAAACTGTTTTTT.

Ten or more counts support this clonotype. J is TRBJ2-1 and V is TRBV2; 9 bases align to TRBD1. V was clipped by 5 bases and J by 6 bases; unmatched bases: 5. This CDR3 comprises 14 residues. From germline, CDR1 is SNHLY and CDR2 FYNNEI. The CDR3 DNA follows: TGTGCCAGCAGTCGGACAGGGGAGACCAATGAGCAGTTCTTC. The encoded protein is CASSRTGETNEQFF.

There are a few counts of this clonotype. The chain links TRBV29-1 to TRBJ2-7; TRBD2 matches at 7 bases. The CDR3 is 12 residues long. Germline-derived CDR1 and CDR2 are SQVTM and ANQGSEA. The ends lost 5 bases at V and 3 bases at J; junction bases unmatched: 4. DNA of the CDR3: TGCAGCGTTCGGCGGGGGAACTACGAGCAGTACTTC. This gives the protein CSVRRGNYEQYF.

The rearrangement uses TRBV7-9 and TRBJ2-1, with D perhaps TRBD2 (7 bases). CDR1 and CDR2 (germline): SEHNR, FQNEAQ (reference sequence). With 10 bases removed from V and 7 bases from J, the gap between germline ends came to 23 bases. The CDR3 has 15 residues. The chain's CDR3 is CAIQQGGIGWNEQFF. The CDR3 nucleotides read TGTGCCATCCAACAGGGAGGGATCGGTTGGAATGAGCAGTTCTTC.

This clonotype was counted many times. The chain employs TRBV5-1 and TRBJ2-5; 7 bases line up with TRBD2. The length of the CDR3 is 16 residues. Per the germline V gene, CDR1 is SGHRS and CDR2 is YFSETQ. V lost 4 bases, J lost 2 bases, and 11 bases stayed unmatched. This CDR3 reads CASSAAGDGRQETQYF. CDR3 nucleotides: TGCGCCAGCAGCGCCGCGGGGGATGGGCGGCAAGAGACCCAGTACTTC.

This clonotype was seen at least ten times. The gene calls are TRBV6-2 or TRBV6-3 and TRBJ1-2; TRBD1 is a possible D gene (5 bases). The CDR3 covers 15 residues. CDR1 and CDR2 (germline): MNHEY, SVGEGT. The ends were cut back, 2 bases at V and 1 base at J, with 11 bases in the middle. The CDR3 is CASSYAERGNYGYTF. The CDR3 DNA sequence: TGTGCCAGCAGTTACGCGGAAAGGGGTAACTATGGCTACACCTTC.

This clonotype was found many times. The chain is built from TRBV5-1 and TRBJ1-1; no firm D call. This CDR3 has 14 amino acids. The V gene's germline CDR1 is SGHRS and CDR2 YFSETQ. The V end lost 2 bases, the J end lost 0 bases, and 8 bases lay between the germline ends. In DNA, the CDR3 is TGCGCCAGCAGCTTCGCGGGTATGAACACTGAAGCTTTCTTT. The encoded protein is CASSFAGMNTEAFF.

Ten or more counts support this clonotype. The chain has TRBV12-3 or TRBV12-4 and TRBJ2-5, with TRBD2 matching 8 bases. The CDR3 runs 14 residues. The V gene end was trimmed by 6 bases and the J gene end by 2 bases; junction bases not matched to a gene: 5. The CDR3 is CASSPRGGQETQYF. DNA for the CDR3: TGTGCCAGCAGCCCCCGGGGGGGACAAGAGACCCAGTACTTC.

In its sample, this clonotype was seen many times. This chain joins TRBV12-3 or TRBV12-4 and TRBJ1-5; maybe TRBD1 (6 bases). The CDR3 has 16 residues. Between the trimmed V and J ends, which lost 5 bases and 3 bases, there was a span of 17 bases. The CDR3 DNA follows: TGTGCCAGCAGTCCACCCGGACAGATATTCAATCAGCCCCAGCATTTT. This codes for CASSPPGQIFNQPQHF.

This clonotype was recorded many times. The junction differs from germline at one of its ends, possibly a read error. The V call is TRBV20-1, the J call TRBJ1-5; D may be TRBD1 (5 bases). The CDR3 has 15 residues. Germline V gene data show CDR1 as DFQATT and CDR2 as SNEGSKA (reference sequence). CDR3 sequence: CSAGWDYISDQPQHF. The DNA of the CDR3 is TGCAGTGCTGGTTGGGACTACATTAGCGATCAGCCCCAGCATTTT.

This clonotype was detected a few times. The chain uses TRBV6-6 and TRBJ2-2; maybe TRBD1 (6 bases). The CDR3 contains 14 residues. CDR1 and CDR2 (germline): MNHNY, SVGAGI (reference sequence). V was pared by 10 bases and J by 1 base, with 13 bases between. CDR3 residues: CATHGTLNTGELFF. For the CDR3, the DNA is TGTGCCACTCACGGGACACTGAACACCGGGGAGCTGTTTTTT.

The sample holds many counts of this clonotype. The gene calls are TRBV29-1 and TRBJ2-3; a weak D match, TRBD2 (6 bases). V gave up 4 bases and J gave up 4 bases, with 9 bases separating them. The CDR3 consists of 12 residues. The germline gives CDR1 SQVTM, CDR2 ANQGSEA. The CDR3 nucleotides are TGCAGCGTTGCGAGACTAGCAGATACGCAGTATTTT. It specifies CSVARLADTQYF.

This clonotype showed up many times. J is TRBJ2-7 and V is TRBV5-1, with 10 bases that match TRBD1. The length of the CDR3 is 15 residues. V gave up 0 bases and J gave up 3 bases; unmatched junction bases: 3. In germline, CDR1 is SGHRS, CDR2 YFSETQ. The CDR3 reads CASSLEDRGGYEQYF. CDR3 DNA: TGCGCCAGCAGCTTGGAGGACAGGGGGGGCTACGAGCAGTACTTC. The full variable domain, in which reference TRBV5-1 and TRBJ2-7 provide the parts outside the CDR3, is KAGVTQTPRYLIKTRGQQVTLSCSPISGHRSVSWYQQTPGQGLQFLFEYFSETQRNKGNFPGRFSGRQFSNSRSEMNVSTLELGDSALYLCASSLEDRGGYEQYFGPGTRLTVT.

In its sample, this clonotype was seen many times. The J gene is TRBJ2-7, the V gene TRBV20-1, with no clear D. CDR1 and CDR2 from the germline V gene are DFQATT and SNEGSKA (reference sequence). V was pared by 4 bases and J by 2 bases, with 6 bases between. The CDR3 totals 11 residues. The CDR3 DNA follows: TGCAGTGCTATCGGAGCCTACGAGCAGTACTTC. Translation: CSAIGAYEQYF.

This clonotype was counted many times. The chain employs TRBV2 and TRBJ1-1; D possibly corresponds to TRBD1 (6 bases). The CDR3 spans 13 residues. Germline V gene data show CDR1 as SNHLY and CDR2 as FYNNEI. V was clipped by 5 bases and J by 2 bases, with 9 bases between them. CDR3 loop: CASSPDSNTEAFF. As DNA, the CDR3 is TGTGCCAGCAGTCCGGACAGTAACACTGAAGCTTTCTTT. Drawing the rest from reference TRBV2 and TRBJ1-1, the complete variable domain is EPEVTQTPSHQVTQMGQEVILRCVPISNHLYFYWYRQILGQKVEFLVSFYNNEISEKSEIFDDQFSVERPDGSNFTLKIRSTKLEDSAMYFCASSPDSNTEAFFGQGTRLTVV.

This clonotype was recorded at least ten times. This chain connects TRBV4-3 to TRBJ1-1; no reliable D call. The V end was cut by 1 base, the J end by 4 bases, with 7 bases between. The germline gives CDR1 LGHNA, CDR2 YSLEER. This CDR3 contains 13 residues. CDR3 residues: CASSQGPVTEAFF. The CDR3 coding sequence is TGCGCCAGCAGCCAAGGACCGGTCACTGAAGCTTTCTTT.

This clonotype occurred many times. The chain joins TRBV28 to TRBJ2-7; no definite D call. Trimming left V 2 bases short and J 7 bases short, with 12 bases between. CDR1 and CDR2 from the germline V gene are MDHEN and SYDVKM. This CDR3 has 13 amino acids. CDR3 region: CASSLSFQYEQYF. For the CDR3, the DNA is TGTGCCAGCAGTTTAAGTTTCCAGTATGAGCAGTACTTC.

This clonotype has a count of ten or more. The J gene is TRBJ2-3, the V gene TRBV12-3 or TRBV12-4; TRBD1 agrees at 7 bases. CDR3 length equals 14 residues. The V and J ends lost 5 bases and 4 bases, in that order; junction bases with no gene match: 6. CDR3 nucleotides: TGTGCCAGCAGTGGACAGGCCTCGGCAGATACGCAGTATTTT. The encoded protein is CASSGQASADTQYF.

In its sample, this clonotype was seen many times. This chain joins TRBV7-6 and TRBJ2-3, with 9 bases lining up with TRBD2. The CDR3 is made up of 17 amino acids. Trimming took 5 bases from V and 1 from J; bases not matched to a gene: 10. Germline CDR1 is SGHVS and CDR2 is FNYEAQ. CDR3 protein: CASSPGPAGGRTDTQYF. The CDR3 DNA follows: TGTGCCAGCAGCCCAGGCCCAGCGGGGGGCCGCACAGATACGCAGTATTTT.

With respect to this clonotype: The DNA is left out, because the CDR3 cannot be placed on it with certainty; the CDR3 is given as TCRdb lists it. V usage is TRBV5-1 and J usage is TRBJ2-7; the table's TRBD2 call for D was not verified on the DNA. The CDR3 has 21 residues if both end residues are counted. Per germline, CDR1 SGHRS and CDR2 YFSETQ. CDR3 protein: CASSFYICSAPPGLATYEQYF.

This clonotype was found a few times. CDR3 sequence: CASSTGTSGGADTQYF. CDR3 bases: TGTGCCAGCAGCACCGGGACTAGCGGGGGAGCAGATACGCAGTATTTT. The chain couples TRBV7-3 to TRBJ2-3; 14 bases are a match to TRBD2. This CDR3 contains 16 residues. J gave up 4 bases and V 5 bases, and 5 bases lay outside the gene matches. Germline V gene lookup returns CDR1 SGHTA and CDR2 FQGTGA.

V and J are TRBV24-1 and TRBJ2-1; D is possibly TRBD1 (6 bases). Germline values: CDR1 KGHDR, CDR2 SFDVKD. The CDR3 sequence is 14 residues long. With 4 bases removed from V and 7 bases from J, the gap between germline ends came to 13 bases. The chain's CDR3 is CATSDPGQTNEQFF. The CDR3 region has the DNA TGTGCCACCAGTGACCCCGGACAGACGAATGAGCAGTTCTTC.

The V call is TRBV20-1, the J call TRBJ2-1; 7 positions agree with TRBD2. This CDR3 has 17 amino acids. Looked up from germline, CDR1 is DFQATT and CDR2 is SNEGSKA (reference sequence). Trimming at V came to 1 base and at J to 2 bases, leaving 11 bases not matched to a gene. The CDR3 bases are TGCAGTGCTAGAGGGGTTTTGGCGGGAGTCGCCTACAATGAGCAGTTCTTC. Translated: CSARGVLAGVAYNEQFF.

This clonotype was seen at least ten times. J is TRBJ2-1 and V is TRBV12-3 or TRBV12-4; no firm D call. Trimming removed 3 bases at V and 10 bases at J, with 7 bases between. The CDR3 runs 11 residues. The CDR3 bases are TGTGCCAGCAGTTTGCTAGTAGAGCAGTTCTTC. It encodes CASSLLVEQFF.